This T cell receptor (beta chain) was captured in a study of control samples from healthy donors and cancer patients. TCRdb's copy holds only in-frame clones and misses some; the assay was immunoSEQ multiplex PCR. This table holds 100,000 to 150,000 clones, roughly 90% found once. CDR1 and CDR2 (germline): MNHEY, SMNVEV (reference sequence). The V segment lost 6 bases and the J segment 0 bases; nucleotides outside the gene matches: 10. The CDR3 consists of 17 residues. The chain joins TRBV27 to TRBJ1-5; 8 bases align to TRBD1. Specimen: blood. The source is a woman aged 50 to 65 in good health. CDR3: CASRPGTGAYSNQPQHF. The CDR3 nucleotides read TGTGCCAGCAGACCCGGGACAGGAGCTTATAGCAATCAGCCCCAGCATTTT.